This section outlines one T cell receptor (beta chain) sequence together with its context. The antigen remains unidentified. The junction departs from the called germline gene at one end, perhaps through a read error. CDR3 and TCR beta VDJ profiling relied on genomic DNA as the template. TCRdb itself ran the reads through MiXCR, one entry per CDR3 protein. The sample includes hundreds of thousands of distinct CDR3 sequences, about two thirds of them seen just once. The data belong to a study of CD8+CD57+ T cells in acquired aplastic anemia. As for the study in general: Yields of DNA that came from sorted CD4+ and CD8+ cells averaged roughly 3.2 ug. The study's findings and limits: Between patients and controls, CD8+ Simpson's diversity did not vary significantly. The study identified about 30 CD8+ CDR3 sequences shared by patients and controls.

Sequencing input: sorted CD4+, CD8+, or CD8+CD57+ T cells (not recorded which) from PBMCs. The TCR originated in a human donor in good health, serving as a control.

The CDR3 nucleotides are TGTGCCAGCAGCCCGGGGGAGAGAGGGCAGTGCTTCAGGTTC. This gives the protein CASSPGERGQCFRF. The rearrangement links TRBV7-9 to TRBJ1-2; the D gene is possibly TRBD1 (5 bases). The CDR3 is made up of 14 amino acids. Germline-derived CDR1 and CDR2 are SEHNR and FQNEAQ (reference sequence).